This TCR beta chain was recorded in a study of CD8+CD57+ T cells in acquired aplastic anemia. Across the whole study: Sorted cells (CD4+ and CD8+) yielded DNA amounts that averaged approximately 2.9 ug.

Profiling of TCR beta VDJ combinations and CDR3 sequences used genomic DNA as template. TCRdb called the reads again in MiXCR, with one record for every CDR3 protein. The table lists approximately 200,000 distinct CDR3 sequences, about half of them singletons. Patients selected for sequencing had displayed CD8+CD57+ cell expansion by flow cytometry. Among the patients, none had received any therapy at the time of blood sampling. Regarding the study as a whole: Overlap between patients and controls comprised some 31 CD8+ CDR3 sequences.

To note about this clonotype: Its antigen is unknown.

The germline CDR1 and CDR2 sequences are SNHLY and FYNNEI. Trimming left V 4 bases short and J 1 base short, with 10 bases between. The CDR3 has 14 residues. Material: sorted CD4+, CD8+, or CD8+CD57+ T cells (not recorded which) from PBMCs. The sequence was obtained from a human donor with aplastic anemia. The V and J genes are TRBV2 and TRBJ1-1, with D perhaps matching TRBD1 (5 bases). This CDR3 reads CASSGNQGNTEAFF. The DNA of the CDR3 is TGTGCCAGCAGTGGTAATCAGGGGAACACTGAAGCTTTCTTT.